A selection of T cell receptor beta chains follows, all from one sample in a study of blood T cell repertoires in COVID-19. The protocol was immunoSEQ multiplex PCR, while the TCRdb copy is restricted to in-frame clones and leaves out a portion. The table lists just over 650,000 clones, about 87% of them singletons. The sample taken for sequencing was peripheral blood. These receptor sequences come from a woman younger than 30 with acute or convalescent COVID-19. Both conserved end residues are part of each CDR3. Each record gives: J gene, V gene, D gene, clone size, CDR3 DNA, CDR3 protein. D genes are given only for firm matches. Not every row has a clone size; where given, it reads once, few, many or a size class.

>TRBJ1-1|TRBV9|NA|NA
TGTGCCAGCAGCGTAGGGCAGGGGTCCTCTCAAGCGAACACTGAAGCTTTCTTT
CASSVGQGSSQANTEAFF
>TRBJ2-7|TRBV9|NA|few
TGTGCCAGCAGCGGAGGACAAGGCCCGACCTACGAGCAGTACTTC
CASSGGQGPTYEQYF
>TRBJ1-6|TRBV7-2|NA|once
TGTGCCAGCAGCTTGCCGGACAGACGATATAGGGGTTCACCCCTCCACTTT
CASSLPDRRYRGSPLHF
>TRBJ2-7|TRBV2|NA|NA
TGTGCCAGCAGCCTCGACAGTACCTACGAGCAGTACTTC
CASSLDSTYEQYF
>TRBJ1-5|TRBV4-1|TRBD1|NA
TGCGCCAGCAGCCAAGTATCCCCTCCAGGGGGCGGGCAGCCCCAGCATTTT
CASSQVSPPGGGQPQHF
>TRBJ1-2|TRBV15|TRBD1|NA
TGTGCCACCAGCAGGCCCGGGACAGGGGTTGGGAACTATGGCTACACCTTC
CATSRPGTGVGNYGYTF
>TRBJ2-1|TRBV5-1|TRBD2|NA
TGCGCCAGCAGCTTGGGGGCTAGCGGCCCCCACAATGAGCAGTTCTTC
CASSLGASGPHNEQFF
>TRBJ2-7|TRBV5-4|NA|NA
TGTGCCAGCAGCCGTGTGGGGCAGGGATCCTACGAGCAGTACTTC
CASSRVGQGSYEQYF
>TRBJ1-2|TRBV4-2|NA|NA
TGTGCCAGCAGCCCACCGGGAGTAGCTAACTATGGCTACACCTTC
CASSPPGVANYGYTF
>TRBJ2-7|TRBV11-2|NA|NA
TGTGCCAGCAGCCGCGGATCTTACGAGCAGTACTTC
CASSRGSYEQYF
>TRBJ1-2|TRBV3-1/TRBV3-2|NA|NA
TGTGCCAGCAGCCAAGTTTGGGACAACTCCTATGGCTACACCTTC
CASSQVWDNSYGYTF
>TRBJ1-2|TRBV11-2|NA|NA
TGTGCCAGCAGCTCAACTCCGGGGTTGGGCTACACCTTC
CASSSTPGLGYTF
>TRBJ1-2|TRBV27|NA|NA
TGTGCCAGCAGGGAAGGGACTTCGTATGGCTACACCTTC
CASREGTSYGYTF
>TRBJ1-2|TRBV4-3|TRBD1|NA
TGCGCCAGCAGCCAGGAGGCACAGGGGGCGCAAAGAAGTGGCTACACCTTC
CASSQEAQGAQRSGYTF
>TRBJ1-4|TRBV27|NA|NA
TGTGCCAGCAGCTCCCTTGGGGGGGCGTCTAATGAAAAACTGTTTTTT
CASSSLGGASNEKLFF
>TRBJ1-1|TRBV28|TRBD1|NA
TGTGCCAGCAATGACAGGGGAACTGAAGCTTTCTTT
CASNDRGTEAFF
>TRBJ1-1|TRBV5-4|NA|once
TGTGCCAGCAGCTTGAAAGGGGGGAACACTGAAGCTTTCTTT
CASSLKGGNTEAFF
>TRBJ2-5|TRBV7-6|NA|NA
TGTGCCAGCAGCTGGCGAGAAGGTGGAGGAGAGACCCAGTACTTC
CASSWREGGGETQYF
>TRBJ1-2|TRBV7-2|TRBD1|NA
TGTGCCAGCAGCAAGCGACAGGGGGCAGGCTACACCTTC
CASSKRQGAGYTF
>TRBJ2-1|TRBV14|NA|NA
TGTGCCAGCAGGAGCTACAATGAGCAGTTCTTC
CASRSYNEQFF
>TRBJ1-1|TRBV7-9|NA|once
TGTGCCAGCAGCCCCCCTGTCAGGGCATTGAACACTGAAGCTTTCTTT
CASSPPVRALNTEAFF
>TRBJ2-7|TRBV7-7|NA|NA
TGTGCCAGCAGCGCTTCGAGAGGTAGGGGACTCGGTGGGAACCGGCAGTACTTC
CASSASRGRGLGGNRQYF
>TRBJ2-7|TRBV6-5|TRBD1|NA
TGTGCCAGCAGTTATTCCGGGACAGCCTCCTACGAGCAGTACTTC
CASSYSGTASYEQYF
>TRBJ1-1|TRBV19|TRBD1|NA
TGTGCCAGTACTACGACAGGGGGAAGAACTGAAGCTTTCTTT
CASTTTGGRTEAFF
>TRBJ1-2|TRBV19|TRBD1|NA
TGTGCCAGTACCAGGGACAGAAACTATGGCTACACCTTC
CASTRDRNYGYTF
>TRBJ2-7|TRBV6-5|TRBD1|NA
TGTGCCAGCAGTCGGGACAGGGCCGACGAGCAGTACTTC
CASSRDRADEQYF
>TRBJ1-6|TRBV6-5|TRBD1|NA
TGTGCCAGCAACAGGGGAGGTTCACCCCTCCACTTT
CASNRGGSPLHF
>TRBJ1-5|TRBV19|NA|NA
TGTGCCAGTAGTATCCGGCAGGACATCGGTACGCGCCAGCATTTT
CASSIRQDIGTRQHF
>TRBJ1-1|TRBV25-1|NA|NA
TGTGCCAGCAGTCCCGACAGGCACATGAACACTGAAGCTTTCTTT
CASSPDRHMNTEAFF
>TRBJ1-5|TRBV9|TRBD1|NA
TGTGCCAGCAGCGAAGGGACAGTTCAGCCCCAGCATTTT
CASSEGTVQPQHF
>TRBJ1-3|TRBV7-2|TRBD1|once
TGTGCCAGCAGCCGGGGGTCGGGACAGGGATCTGGAAACACCATATATTTT
CASSRGSGQGSGNTIYF
>TRBJ2-3|TRBV9|TRBD2|NA
TGTGCCAGCAGCGTAGGAGCCTTGCGGGGGGACACAGATACGCAGTATTTT
CASSVGALRGDTDTQYF
>TRBJ2-7|TRBV13|TRBD2|NA
TGTGCCAGCAGCTTAGTTGGTACGGGGGGGCTTGGCTACGAGCAGTACTTC
CASSLVGTGGLGYEQYF
>TRBJ1-1|TRBV15|NA|NA
TGTGCCACCAGCAGACCATCAGGGCTGTTGATGAACACTGAAGCTTTCTTT
CATSRPSGLLMNTEAFF
>TRBJ2-1|TRBV5-4|TRBD2|NA
TGTGCCAGCAGCTTGGCACCAGAGACAAGCGGGAAGCAGTTCTTC
CASSLAPETSGKQFF
>TRBJ1-3|TRBV7-6|TRBD1|NA
TGTGCCAGCAGCAACACAGGGGAAGGCTCTGGAAACACCATATATTTT
CASSNTGEGSGNTIYF
>TRBJ2-7|TRBV6-6|TRBD1|once
TGTGCCAGCAGTTACTCAAACCCCCAGGGGGCGAGGGAGCAGTACTTC
CASSYSNPQGAREQYF
>TRBJ1-1|TRBV6-5|NA|NA
TGTGCCAGCAGTTACTCTAGGAGGGGAAACACTGAAGCTTTCTTT
CASSYSRRGNTEAFF
>TRBJ1-5|TRBV5-1|TRBD1|NA
TGCGCCAGCAGCTCCTCCCCGACAGGGGGCAATCAGCCCCAGCATTTT
CASSSSPTGGNQPQHF
>TRBJ1-2|TRBV9|TRBD1|NA
TGTGCCAGCAGCCCACGGCAGGGGGGCGGATATGGCTACACCTTC
CASSPRQGGGYGYTF
>TRBJ1-1|TRBV4-1|NA|NA
TGCGCCAGCAGCTCCCCCGGGGGGCGAGGAGGAACTGAAGCTTTCTTT
CASSSPGGRGGTEAFF
>TRBJ2-7|TRBV4-3|NA|NA
TGCGCCAGCAGCCAAGATCGAGACAGCACCTACGAGCAGTACTTC
CASSQDRDSTYEQYF
>TRBJ1-5|TRBV15|TRBD1|NA
TGTGCCACCAGCAGGTCACGGGACAGGGCAATTTCCCAGCATTTT
CATSRSRDRAISQHF
>TRBJ1-2|TRBV2|NA|NA
TGTGCCAGCAGTGAAGACAGGAACTATGGCTACACCTTC
CASSEDRNYGYTF